The subject of this entry is one T cell receptor (beta chain). The record originates from a study of blood T cell repertoires in COVID-19. Original handling: Estimates of nucleated cell counts were drawn from the amplification of reference gene primers. The data were produced by immunoSEQ multiplex PCR, yet TCRdb's version contains in-frame clones alone and is incomplete. That table is the source of V, J and clone size, and D and trimming were worked out from the DNA. The data show roughly 430,000 clones, approximately 85% seen once. The CDR3 runs 16 residues. In germline, CDR1 is SGDLS, CDR2 YYNGEE. After removal of 3 bases from V and 6 bases from J, the junction contained 8 bases not matched to a gene.

The chain is built from TRBV9 and TRBJ2-3; 12 nucleotides align to TRBD2. This TCR came from a woman in her thirties or forties with acute COVID-19. The sequencing input was PBMCs or T cells enriched from blood (not recorded which). The CDR3 DNA follows: TGTGCCAGCAGCGCCGACGAAGGGACTAGCGGGGATACGCAGTATTTT. Encoded protein: CASSADEGTSGDTQYF.